Following are 18 T cell receptor beta chains from one sample sequenced in a study of CD8+ T cells in alopecia areata. Reverse transcription of extracted RNA yielded cDNA, which provided the sequencing template. Sequenced by immunoSEQ multiplex PCR; TCRdb stores in-frame clones only, minus some. Counted here are 100,000 to 150,000 clones, roughly 57% occurring once; the ten biggest clones make up around 5.7%. Treatment described: oral pan-JAK inhibitor, 5-10 mg twice daily. The sequenced sample was CD4+ T cells sorted from blood, obtained at week 4, from a patient treated with tofacitinib. These receptor sequences come from a human donor with alopecia areata.

V is TRBV29-1 and J is TRBJ2-6; tentative D call: TRBD1 (5 bases). This CDR3 comprises 14 residues. With 3 bases removed from V and 2 bases from J, the gap between germline ends came to 8 bases. Germline CDR1 SQVTM, CDR2 ANQGSEA. CDR3 bases: TGCAGCGTTGAGTCAGGGACTGGGGCCAACGTCCTGACTTTC. This codes for CSVESGTGANVLTF.

The chain links TRBV6-1 to TRBJ1-5; 8 positions match TRBD1. Unmatched junction bases numbered 3, after V lost 7 bases and J lost 4 bases. Germline CDR1 reads MNHNS; CDR2 reads SASEGT. The CDR3 extends over 13 amino acids. The CDR3: CASMGTGNQPQHF. CDR3 DNA sequence: TGTGCCAGCATGGGGACAGGAAATCAGCCCCAGCATTTT.

This clone was seen only a few times. The chain is built from TRBV29-1 and TRBJ1-3; no clear D. The V gene lost 5 bases and the J gene lost 1 base, with 6 bases spanning the gap. Germline CDR1 is SQVTM and CDR2 is ANQGSEA. The CDR3 runs to 12 residues. CDR3 protein: CSVQGSGNTIYF. In DNA form, the CDR3 reads TGCAGCGTTCAAGGGTCTGGAAACACCATATATTTT.

Only one count was recorded for this clone. The chain has TRBV9 and TRBJ1-6; possibly TRBD1 for D (6 bases). Germline V gene sequence: CDR1 SGDLS, CDR2 YYNGEE. The CDR3 has 15 amino acids. Trimming removed 3 bases from V and 9 bases from J, with 16 bases in between. This CDR3 reads CASSAKTGSGSPLHF. Here the CDR3 DNA reads TGTGCCAGCAGCGCCAAGACAGGATCGGGTTCACCCCTCCACTTT. Looking up the rest from reference TRBV9 and TRBJ1-6 gives the full variable domain: DSGVTQTPKHLITATGQRVTLRCSPRSGDLSVYWYQQSLDQGLQFLIQYYNGEERAKGNILERFSAQQFPDLHSELNLSSLELGDSALYFCASSAKTGSGSPLHFGNGTRLTVT.

This sequence joins TRBV11-2 and TRBJ1-1, with no clear D. The CDR3 is 13 amino acids. Trimming pared 1 base from V and 0 bases from J, leaving 3 bases between. CDR1 is SGHAT and CDR2 is FQNNGV in the germline V gene. Written as DNA, the CDR3 is TGTGCCAGCAGCTTAGGTTTGAACACTGAAGCTTTCTTT. Translating gives CASSLGLNTEAFF.

The chain has TRBV30 and TRBJ1-2; TRBD1 is a possible D gene (6 bases). The CDR3 totals 13 residues. Germline assignment: CDR1 GTSNPN and CDR2 SVGIG (reference sequence). Trimming removed 2 bases from V and 8 bases from J, with 15 bases in between. The CDR3, as DNA: TGTGCCTGGAGTATTTCGGGGGCGCAAGGCTACACCTTC. It yields the protein CAWSISGAQGYTF.

The chain has TRBV27 and TRBJ1-2; TRBD1 might be the D (5 bases). This CDR3 region has 13 residues. Trimming took 0 bases from V and 4 from J, leaving 6 bases between them. The germline V gene has CDR1 MNHEY and CDR2 SMNVEV (reference sequence). CDR3 amino acids: CASSLSGTYGYTF. The CDR3 DNA sequence: TGTGCCAGCAGTTTATCCGGGACCTATGGCTACACCTTC.

About this clone: The junction does not match germline at one end; this may be a read error. The V gene is TRBV10-3, the J gene TRBJ2-7; D perhaps matches TRBD2 (5 bases). The CDR3 totals 11 residues. Germline assignment: CDR1 ENHRY and CDR2 SYGVKD. CDR3 residues: CAIGEGHEQYF. The CDR3 DNA reads TGTGCCATCGGTGAGGGCCACGAGCAGTACTTC.

The V call is TRBV25-1, the J call TRBJ1-4; 9 positions match TRBD1. This CDR3 region has 14 residues. CDR1 is MGHDK and CDR2 is SYGVNS in the germline V gene. J gave up 7 bases and V 2 bases, and 2 bases lay outside the gene matches. CDR3 nucleotides: TGTGCCAGCAGTGAACTACAGGGGGCTGAAAAACTGTTTTTT. It specifies CASSELQGAEKLFF.

CDR3 DNA: TGTGCCAGCAGCTTAAGGGCCCAGGGCCCCTACGAGCAGTACTTC. Its protein product is CASSLRAQGPYEQYF. The gene calls are TRBV7-8 and TRBJ2-7; tentative D call: TRBD1 (5 bases). Trimming left V 2 bases short and J 2 bases short, with 13 bases between. Germline V gives CDR1 SGHVS, CDR2 FQNEAQ. This CDR3 region has 15 residues.

CDR3 bases: TGTGCCAGTAGGGACAGGGATGAAGATACGCAGTATTTT. Its protein product is CASRDRDEDTQYF. The rearrangement joins TRBV19 to TRBJ2-3; 8 bases align to TRBD1. This CDR3 has 13 residues. Germline trimming cut 6 bases from V and 5 bases from J; bases unmatched to any gene: 4. The germline gives CDR1 LNHDA, CDR2 SQIVND (reference sequence).

This clone appeared a few times. This chain uses TRBV9 with TRBJ1-1; D is uncertain. CDR1 is SGDLS, CDR2 YYNGEE, per germline. The CDR3 extends over 13 amino acids. V lost 3 bases and J 3 bases, leaving 9 bases between the germline ends. The CDR3 protein is CASSGHWDTEAFF. Written as DNA, the CDR3 is TGTGCCAGCAGCGGACACTGGGACACTGAAGCTTTCTTT.

J is TRBJ1-5 and V is TRBV28; TRBD1 aligns across 9 bases. Germline V gene lookup returns CDR1 MDHEN and CDR2 SYDVKM. The CDR3 consists of 15 residues. V was clipped by 6 bases and J by 4 bases; unmatched bases: 7. The chain's CDR3 is CASSPWGQGNQPQHF. The CDR3 DNA reads TGTGCCAGCAGCCCCTGGGGACAGGGTAATCAGCCCCAGCATTTT.

This clone was counted a few times. The chain has TRBV2 and TRBJ1-2, with a weak D call TRBD1 (5 bases). Germline lookup yields CDR1 SNHLY and CDR2 FYNNEI. The V end was cut by 4 bases, the J end by 4 bases, with 10 bases between. This CDR3 has 13 amino acids. CDR3 in DNA: TGTGCCAGCAGTGCAGGGCAGGTCTATGGCTACACCTTC. Translation: CASSAGQVYGYTF. Looking up the rest from reference TRBV2 and TRBJ1-2 gives the full variable domain: EPEVTQTPSHQVTQMGQEVILRCVPISNHLYFYWYRQILGQKVEFLVSFYNNEISEKSEIFDDQFSVERPDGSNFTLKIRSTKLEDSAMYFCASSAGQVYGYTFGSGTRLTVV.

This clone occurred once. The V call is TRBV5-6, the J call TRBJ1-3, with 8 bases that match TRBD1. The germline CDR1 and CDR2 sequences are SGHDT and YYEEEE. The CDR3 runs to 15 residues. The junction had 8 bases not matched to a gene; V was cut back by 6 bases and J by 3 bases. For the CDR3, the DNA is TGTGCCAGCACCACAGGGGGGCTGTTTGGAAACACCATATATTTT. This sequence encodes CASTTGGLFGNTIYF.

This rearrangement joins TRBV2 to TRBJ2-1; D possibly corresponds to TRBD2 (6 bases). Germline values: CDR1 SNHLY, CDR2 FYNNEI. Trimming cost V 4 bases and J 7 bases, with 17 bases left between them. The CDR3 consists of 15 residues. In DNA form, the CDR3 reads TGTGCCAGCAGTGGGGGGGAGGCCACCCGAAATGAGCAGTTCTTC. This encodes CASSGGEATRNEQFF.

This clone has just a few counts. V is TRBV15 and J is TRBJ1-1, with D possibly TRBD1 on 5 matching bases. From germline, CDR1 is LNHNV and CDR2 YYDKDF (reference sequence). This CDR3 is 14 amino acids long. Trimming shortened V by 2 bases and J by 11 bases, and 18 bases separated the two germline ends. The CDR3 sequence is CATSRRTPGGTAFF. The CDR3 DNA follows: TGTGCCACCAGCAGACGGACACCGGGAGGGACTGCTTTCTTT.

This sequence joins TRBV9 and TRBJ2-7, with a weak D call TRBD2 (6 bases). Germline values: CDR1 SGDLS, CDR2 YYNGEE. Trimming shortened V by 3 bases and J by 1 base, and 8 bases separated the two germline ends. This CDR3 region has 13 residues. CDR3 sequence (DNA): TGTGCCAGCAGCGCGGGGGATTCCTACGAGCAGTACTTC. It yields the protein CASSAGDSYEQYF.